This TCR beta chain was recorded in a study of T cell responses to AZD1222 COVID-19 vaccine. Study-wide results and limits: Two doses of AZD1222 preceded a rise in Spike-specific TCR breadth and depth.

Of note for this clone: The antigen is unknown.

The data were produced by immunoSEQ multiplex PCR, yet TCRdb's version contains in-frame clones alone and is incomplete. The repertoire consists of approximately 180,000 clones, with approximately 90% occurring once and the leading ten covering approximately 4%. The sample here was peripheral blood, taken 28 days after the second dose of the MenACWY control vaccine. The clonotype originates from an adult who received the MenACWY meningococcal vaccine as a control.

This chain's CDR3 is CASSQQLAGWNNEQFF. The CDR3 nucleotides read TGCGCCAGCAGCCAGCAACTAGCGGGATGGAACAATGAGCAGTTCTTC. The genes are TRBV4-3 and TRBJ2-1, with 10 bases matching TRBD2. The germline CDR1 and CDR2 sequences are LGHNA and YSLEER. The CDR3 contains 16 residues. V shed 3 bases and J 5 bases; nucleotides not matched to a gene: 7.